This TCR beta chain is from a study of cytomegalovirus exposure and HLA in healthy donors (dated by TCRdb to between 2016 and 2019). For context, the study as a whole: An earlier analysis of some 550 of the donors reported roughly 300 Gb of sequence data and around 120 million unique TCR beta sequences from about 200 million T cells. An early release that covered some 630 HLA-typed donors contained around 330 gigabases of sequencing data and about 93 million unique TCR sequences. Of the approximately 400 genotyped donors, over 80% were placed in the genetic ancestry cluster associated with self-reported Caucasian donors. The study was designed to test whether signatures of past pathogen exposure could be identified by cataloging public T cell receptors. The study profiled the T cell repertoires of 500 to 800 subjects by immunosequencing and related them to cytomegalovirus serostatus. In addition to the first cohort of several hundred subjects, a separate validation cohort of over 90 different subjects was used. The study combined high-throughput TCR immunosequencing, statistical association of individual TCRs with disease status, and machine learning to predict cytomegalovirus infection status. To study patterns of TCR occurrence, a later analysis re-analyzed previously published TCR beta repertoires from 550 to 800 donors and added high-resolution HLA genotyping. In the later analysis, no new phenotypic data were used to find candidate immune exposures; instead, reliance was placed on TCR beta sequences and their occurrence across donors. In an earlier analysis of roughly 600 of the donors, high-throughput TCR beta sequencing was used to judge whether each TCR beta V gene segment behaved as functional or pseudogenic. Alongside the repertoire data, information on donor age, sex, ethnicity and CMV serostatus was compiled. Genome-wide SNP genotypes for about 55% of the roughly 670 donors were used in a later genetic analysis, which treated that subset as a discovery cohort. All discovery cohort repertoires had been generated using a single sequencing platform. Class I and class II HLA loci were covered by the typing at four-digit resolution. Typing coverage varied by locus: about 629-640 donors for A, B, C, DRB1 and DQB1; approximately 500 for DQA1; about 590 for DPA1; 450 to 480 for DPB1. A handful of DR-DQ haplotypes were handled as single units for association and clustering because linkage in the cohort was strong. Across approximately 400 genotyped donors of the cohort, an average of roughly 230,000 unique TCR beta nucleotide sequences per donor were sequenced, and roughly a sixth of those sequences were non-productive.

In total, 630 or so healthy bone marrow donors made up the cohort. All cohort members were sampled while nominally healthy, although unrecorded immune exposures were likely present. The donor was CMV seropositive and was included in the group of approximately 300 seropositive cohort members. A peripheral blood sample was collected from each donor, and TCR beta sequencing was performed on peripheral blood mononuclear cells. Genomic DNA extraction from the blood cell samples was performed with the Qiagen DNeasy Blood Extraction Kit. Receptor amplification or capture employed the immunoSEQ multiplex PCR assay. For the multiplex PCR, a mixture combining 60 forward primers for TCR Vbeta segments and 13 reverse primers for TCR Jbeta segments was used. The CDR3 region of rearranged TCR beta genes was amplified from genomic DNA by a multiplex PCR assay. The Illumina HiSeq System was used to sequence the amplified TCR beta libraries as 87-base-pair reads. The source study handled its data this way. A later analysis tallied about 77 million unique TCR beta chains across the 550 to 850 repertoires, and about 10 million of those chains were shared by two or more donors. Raw reads were error-corrected and collapsed into unique sequences with a nearest-neighbor algorithm that merged closely related sequences to remove PCR and sequencing errors. Alignment of CDR3 sequences to IMGT reference sequences was used to assign V, D and J gene segments. For a sequence to be retained, at least a six-nucleotide match to both a V gene segment and a J gene segment was required. Rearrangements were classified as productive when the CDR3 lacked stop codons and remained in frame with V and J, and all other rearrangements were classified as non-productive. Following IMGT convention, CDR3 was defined as the stretch from the second conserved V-encoded cysteine to the conserved J-encoded phenylalanine. The earlier analysis of approximately 590 of the donors excluded any sequence lacking an unambiguous match to a single V gene segment. An earlier analysis of some 610 of the donors called V segments functional above 56.7% productive rearrangements and segregating when the between-donor standard deviation exceeded 5%. A statistical classification framework was built for diagnosing cytomegalovirus status from the catalog of TCR beta chain sequences. In a later analysis, V and J genes were assigned by comparing TCR nucleotide sequences against IMGT/GENE-DB human TR gene sequences. In a later analysis, CDR3 sequences and most-parsimonious VDJ recombination scenarios were assigned using the TCRdist pipeline. In a later analysis, every TCR beta chain was defined by the combination of its CDR3 amino acid sequence and its V-gene family, and reads without a unique V-gene family were dropped. As a way to deal with suspected cross-contamination and a sequencing artifact, a later analysis dropped hundreds of nucleotide sequences that were highly shared and had low generation probability. In a later analysis, a clonal expansion index for each public chain was calculated from normalized within-repertoire ranks of inferred template counts. A later analysis computed generation probabilities with a VDJ recombination model fitted to out-of-frame rearrangements, and checked the results against IGoR. Hypergeometric tests were used in a later analysis to score TCR-TCR, TCR-HLA and TCR-CMV co-occurrence, with a repertoire-size bias correction applied to the TCR pairs. In a later analysis, false discovery rates were estimated by permuting HLA or CMV assignments 20 times. In a later analysis, co-occurring TCRs were grouped with DBSCAN, and TCRdist sequence similarity was added when clustering was performed within HLA-allele-positive subsets. Repertoires with fewer than 30,000 or more than 120,000 public chains were left out of co-occurrence clustering, as were five repertoires with anomalous nucleotide sharing. TCRdb retrieved this table from immuneACCESS and kept in-frame rearrangements only. Not all clones are present; in checked studies, unresolved V genes account for under half, and no reason is known for the remainder. V and J calls and clone size are given by that table; D and trimming were obtained from the DNA. Recorded for this sample are roughly 88,000 clones; 76% of them occurred a single time. The ten biggest clones cover 4% to 5.5% of the sample.

In the case of this clone: Which antigen it targets is not known. Per-nucleotide qualities are absent, and no much larger clonotype sits a single base away.

Here is what the overall study found, with its caveats: In vitro tests confirmed that a few of the cytomegalovirus-associated TCR beta chains recognize cytomegalovirus antigens. A further reported finding was that TCR beta sequences accurately predicted the HLA-A and HLA-B alleles for most subjects in the first cohort. The authors suggested that the approach could potentially be generalized to other disease states and immunological phenotypes. Specific HLA alleles were associated with 16,951 TCR beta sequences at a false discovery rate of 0.05 in a later analysis. According to a later analysis, most CMV-associated TCR beta chains appeared to be HLA-restricted, and the HLA associations seemed to be driven largely by CMV exposure. In a later analysis, the rate of TCR association differed among HLA loci, with DRB1 alleles having the most associated TCRs and HLA-C alleles having the fewest. Linkage disequilibrium might explain the correlated functional status among segregating V segments, but an unknown experimental factor could not be ruled out. A group of highly shared sequence variants was considered likely to be a technical artifact of the sequencing pipeline. Most TCR sequences were observed very rarely across donors, whereas some public TCRs were present in many individuals. A later genetic analysis reported fewer N-insertions in productive TCRs among donors in an Asian-associated ancestry cluster than the roughly 620-donor mean. The classifier was reported to diagnose cytomegalovirus status with high specificity and sensitivity in both the original and validation cohorts. Because HLA typing was missing for some donors at each locus, association tests included only the typed subset. A later genetic analysis associated a missense DCLRE1C variant with V-gene and J-gene trimming of TCR beta chains, and an independent cohort replicated the association. According to a later analysis, parvovirus B19, influenza, CMV and Epstein-Barr virus appeared linked to several top co-occurrence clusters. Roughly uniform sequencing depth across donors was assumed in presence/absence analyses, although this assumption may not hold. Some IMGT-functional V segments, including TRBV6-2 and TRBV6-3, could not be told apart with the 87-base-pair reads, so those segments were excluded. Approximately 18 rarely observed V segments, including chromosome 9 orphons, were excluded from the earlier analysis of a few hundred of the donors because counts were too low. In the study, 150 to 200 TCR beta chains were listed as associated with cytomegalovirus. When HLA alleles, especially DR and DQ, strongly co-occurred, TCR associations were difficult to assign to individual alleles. Immune exposure information for the cohort was limited to CMV serostatus. In this cohort, only TCR beta chains were sequenced, and detectable features were limited by the absence of alpha or paired-chain data. A later analysis found that HLA-associated TCR beta chains were more clonally expanded and had lower generation probabilities than equally common non-associated chains. In an earlier analysis of around 600 of the donors, most TCR beta V segments appeared in productive rearrangements about 87% or about 30% of the time, broadly matching IMGT annotations.

CDR1 DFQATT and CDR2 SNEGSKA are derived from the germline V gene (reference sequence). Trimming takes 5 bases from V and 12 bases from J, and the germline ends sit 14 bases apart. CDR3 length: 11 amino acids, cysteine to phenylalanine. Here the CDR3 DNA is all that survives: 33 bases in frame from base 1. This clonotype was sampled from a man under 40 in good health and CMV-seropositive. Sequenced material: PBMCs. Recombination connected TRBV20-1 to TRBJ2-1, and the D gene may be TRBD1, 8 bases matching. The sequenced DNA: TGCAGTGCTCCGGACAGGGAGGGGCAGTTCTTC. Its protein is CSAPDREGQFF.